Each of the 17 T cell receptor beta chains below was sequenced from the same sample in a study of blood T cells in healthy people across ages. For the second PCR, which ran for roughly 7 to 11 cycles, a sample-barcoded 5' primer and a J-beta primer mix were used. TCRdb reanalysed the 5' RACE reads using MiXCR and keeps one entry per CDR3 protein. Of roughly 1,500,000 distinct CDR3 sequences in the sample, approximately 40% were seen once. The sample was blood. These receptors were obtained from a woman aged 18 to 35 in good health.

This sequence joins TRBV20-1 and TRBJ1-1; 8 bases align to TRBD1. The trim removed 6 bases at V and 3 bases at J, leaving 6 bases unmatched. CDR3 length equals 13 residues. CDR1 and CDR2 (germline): DFQATT, SNEGSKA (reference sequence). The CDR3 DNA follows: TGCAGTGCGACACAGGGGGGCGACACTGAAGCTTTCTTT. Translated, it gives CSATQGGDTEAFF.

The chain uses TRBV29-1 and TRBJ2-7; 7 nucleotides agree with TRBD1. V shed 6 bases and J 3 bases; nucleotides not matched to a gene: 8. Germline CDR1 SQVTM, CDR2 ANQGSEA. The CDR3 sequence is 13 residues long. The CDR3 loop reads CSVRDSLVYEQYF. CDR3 nucleotides: TGCAGCGTCCGGGACAGCCTAGTCTACGAGCAGTACTTC.

This chain links TRBV20-1 with TRBJ1-5; D is possibly TRBD1 (6 bases). Germline assignment: CDR1 DFQATT and CDR2 SNEGSKA (reference sequence). Deletions cut 5 bases from V and 6 bases from J, with 14 bases between. CDR3 length: 13 residues. CDR3 bases: TGCAGTGCTCTCGGGGGGGGCCTTCAGCCCCAGCATTTT. Amino acid sequence: CSALGGGLQPQHF.

This clonotype was observed a few times. This chain joins TRBV27 and TRBJ1-2, with 8 bases identical to TRBD1. Germline trimming cut 3 bases from V and 5 bases from J; bases unmatched to any gene: 5. There are 14 residues in the CDR3. The germline CDR1 and CDR2 sequences are MNHEY and SMNVEV (reference sequence). This CDR3 reads CASSFTDRGYGYTF. The CDR3 nucleotides read TGTGCCAGCAGTTTTACTGACAGGGGTTATGGCTACACCTTC.

This chain joins TRBV7-3 and TRBJ2-5; unclear D gene. CDR3 length: 15 amino acids. Germline assignment: CDR1 SGHTA and CDR2 FQGTGA. V lost 1 base and J 1 base, leaving 10 bases between the germline ends. The CDR3 coding sequence is TGTGCCAGCAGCTTAAGGTCGGCCCGCCAAGAGACCCAGTACTTC. Translating gives CASSLRSARQETQYF.

V and J are TRBV12-3 or TRBV12-4 and TRBJ1-5; the D gene is possibly TRBD1 (5 bases). This CDR3 region has 17 residues. Trimming stripped 2 bases from V and 1 base from J, with 15 bases between. The CDR3 nucleotides are TGTGCCAGCAGTTTATTGTCAGGGAAGGGGAGCAATCAGCCCCAGCATTTT. It translates to CASSLLSGKGSNQPQHF.

This clonotype was observed a single time. The rearrangement joins TRBV5-1 to TRBJ1-5, with D maybe TRBD1 (6 bases). Trimming cost V 0 bases and J 0 bases, with 16 bases left between them. The V gene's germline CDR1 is SGHRS and CDR2 YFSETQ. The CDR3 spans 18 residues. CDR3 sequence: CASSLGWGRADSNQPQHF. In nucleotides, the CDR3 is TGCGCCAGCAGCTTGGGCTGGGGGCGCGCCGATAGCAATCAGCCCCAGCATTTT.

This clonotype was found a few times. The rearrangement uses TRBV2 and TRBJ2-7, with D possibly matching TRBD1 (6 bases). The CDR3 is made up of 14 amino acids. The V gene lost 6 bases and the J gene lost 0 bases, with 12 bases spanning the gap. The V gene's germline CDR1 is SNHLY and CDR2 FYNNEI. In nucleotides, the CDR3 is TGTGCCAGCAGGTTGGACAGCAACTCCTACGAGCAGTACTTC. Protein: CASRLDSNSYEQYF.

The V gene is TRBV27, the J gene TRBJ2-1; 11 bases map to TRBD2. From germline, CDR1 is MNHEY and CDR2 SMNVEV (reference sequence). The CDR3 spans 17 residues. The junction had 4 bases not matched to a gene; V was cut back by 2 bases and J by 1 base. The CDR3 DNA reads as TGTGCCAGCAGTTTAGTGGGACTAGCGGTTTCCTACAATGAGCAGTTCTTC. Translating gives CASSLVGLAVSYNEQFF.

The genes are TRBV12-3 or TRBV12-4 and TRBJ1-1; a possible D gene is TRBD1 (6 bases). The CDR3 consists of 13 residues. Between the trimmed V and J ends, which lost 4 bases and 11 bases, there was a span of 17 bases. The CDR3 protein is CASSYVWGADAFF. CDR3 in DNA: TGTGCCAGCAGTTATGTTTGGGGGGCGGACGCTTTCTTT.

With regard to this clonotype: With a much larger clone just one base away, this may be a read error. V and J are TRBV29-1 and TRBJ2-1, with D uncertain. The V gene's germline CDR1 is SQVTM and CDR2 ANQGSEA. The CDR3 spans 11 residues. The CDR3 loop is CNVRPYNEQFF. The CDR3 DNA follows: TGCAACGTTAGGCCCTACAATGAGCAGTTCTTC.

The chain recombines TRBV11-2 with TRBJ2-3; unclear D gene. Deletions cut 6 bases from V and 4 bases from J, with 8 bases between. The germline V gene has CDR1 SGHAT and CDR2 FQNNGV. The CDR3 totals 12 residues. CDR3: CASRHIADTQYF. The CDR3 nucleotides read TGTGCCAGCAGACATATTGCAGATACGCAGTATTTT.

V usage is TRBV27 and J usage is TRBJ2-5, with 9 bases lining up with TRBD2. CDR3 length: 15 amino acids. V lost 1 base to trimming and J lost 11 bases; unmatched junction nucleotides: 11. CDR1 and CDR2 (germline): MNHEY, SMNVEV (reference sequence). The CDR3 reads CASSLYSGSSDEQYF. Written as DNA, the CDR3 is TGTGCCAGCAGTTTATATAGCGGGAGTTCTGATGAGCAGTACTTC.

This clonotype turned up a few times. The chain joins TRBV7-9 to TRBJ2-3; 7 nucleotides align to TRBD2. Germline trimming cut 5 bases from V and 9 bases from J; bases unmatched to any gene: 14. The CDR3 loop spans 15 amino acids. In germline, CDR1 is SEHNR, CDR2 FQNEAQ (reference sequence). CDR3 sequence (DNA): TGTGCCAGCAGCGCCTCGGCGCGGGAGACGGGCACGCAGTATTTT. Translating gives CASSASARETGTQYF. The variable domain in full, with the rest retrieved from reference TRBV7-9 and TRBJ2-3, is DTGVSQNPRHKITKRGQNVTFRCDPISEHNRLYWYRQTLGQGPEFLTYFQNEAQLEKSRLLSDRFSAERPKGSFSTLEIQRTEQGDSAMYLCASSASARETGTQYFGPGTRLTVL.

The rearrangement joins TRBV11-2 to TRBJ2-4; D not resolved. The V end was cut by 2 bases, the J end by 1 base, with 12 bases between. The CDR3 has 16 residues. Germline V gene sequence: CDR1 SGHAT, CDR2 FQNNGV. The chain's CDR3 is CASSLSFLKAKNIQYF. CDR3 bases: TGTGCCAGCAGCTTATCCTTTCTCAAGGCCAAAAACATTCAGTACTTC.

J is TRBJ2-7 and V is TRBV12-3 or TRBV12-4; possibly TRBD2 for D (5 bases). The V end was cut by 7 bases, the J end by 3 bases, with 16 bases between. This CDR3 contains 14 residues. As DNA, the CDR3 is TGTGCCAGCAAATTTGAGGGCTCTCACTACGAGCAGTACTTC. Its protein is CASKFEGSHYEQYF.

This chain joins TRBV5-4 and TRBJ1-5; TRBD1 aligns across 7 bases. Germline loops: CDR1 SGHNT, CDR2 YYREEE (reference sequence). With 2 bases clipped from V and 6 bases from J, the junction kept 8 bases outside the gene matches. The CDR3 spans 15 residues. The CDR3 DNA follows: TGTGCCAGCAGCTTTGACAGGGCCGGCGGTCAGCCCCAGCATTTT. Amino acids: CASSFDRAGGQPQHF.